This TCR beta chain was documented in a study of T cells after yellow fever vaccination. Study-level results: Post-booster reappearance was seen for most primary-vaccination clones (96% CD4, about 88% CD8).

One entry per CDR3 protein, called by TCRdb with MiXCR from the 5' RACE reads. Of some 320,000 distinct CDR3 sequences in the sample, approximately 4% are singletons; the top ten hold about 26%. This clonotype was recorded a few times. Its specificity is not known. The V end was cut by 3 bases, the J end by 14 bases, with 23 bases between. Germline CDR1 and CDR2: SGDLS and YYNGEE. The CDR3 runs 15 residues. This chain links TRBV9 with TRBJ1-4, with D possibly being TRBD1 (6 bases). The TCR was taken from a man aged 18 to 29 who received the YFV17D yellow fever vaccine. The starting material was PBMCs, obtained 5 days after the yellow fever booster vaccination. CDR3 loop: CASSAGQLTAEGLFF. Here the CDR3 DNA reads TGTGCCAGCAGCGCCGGACAGCTGACTGCTGAGGGGCTGTTTTTT.